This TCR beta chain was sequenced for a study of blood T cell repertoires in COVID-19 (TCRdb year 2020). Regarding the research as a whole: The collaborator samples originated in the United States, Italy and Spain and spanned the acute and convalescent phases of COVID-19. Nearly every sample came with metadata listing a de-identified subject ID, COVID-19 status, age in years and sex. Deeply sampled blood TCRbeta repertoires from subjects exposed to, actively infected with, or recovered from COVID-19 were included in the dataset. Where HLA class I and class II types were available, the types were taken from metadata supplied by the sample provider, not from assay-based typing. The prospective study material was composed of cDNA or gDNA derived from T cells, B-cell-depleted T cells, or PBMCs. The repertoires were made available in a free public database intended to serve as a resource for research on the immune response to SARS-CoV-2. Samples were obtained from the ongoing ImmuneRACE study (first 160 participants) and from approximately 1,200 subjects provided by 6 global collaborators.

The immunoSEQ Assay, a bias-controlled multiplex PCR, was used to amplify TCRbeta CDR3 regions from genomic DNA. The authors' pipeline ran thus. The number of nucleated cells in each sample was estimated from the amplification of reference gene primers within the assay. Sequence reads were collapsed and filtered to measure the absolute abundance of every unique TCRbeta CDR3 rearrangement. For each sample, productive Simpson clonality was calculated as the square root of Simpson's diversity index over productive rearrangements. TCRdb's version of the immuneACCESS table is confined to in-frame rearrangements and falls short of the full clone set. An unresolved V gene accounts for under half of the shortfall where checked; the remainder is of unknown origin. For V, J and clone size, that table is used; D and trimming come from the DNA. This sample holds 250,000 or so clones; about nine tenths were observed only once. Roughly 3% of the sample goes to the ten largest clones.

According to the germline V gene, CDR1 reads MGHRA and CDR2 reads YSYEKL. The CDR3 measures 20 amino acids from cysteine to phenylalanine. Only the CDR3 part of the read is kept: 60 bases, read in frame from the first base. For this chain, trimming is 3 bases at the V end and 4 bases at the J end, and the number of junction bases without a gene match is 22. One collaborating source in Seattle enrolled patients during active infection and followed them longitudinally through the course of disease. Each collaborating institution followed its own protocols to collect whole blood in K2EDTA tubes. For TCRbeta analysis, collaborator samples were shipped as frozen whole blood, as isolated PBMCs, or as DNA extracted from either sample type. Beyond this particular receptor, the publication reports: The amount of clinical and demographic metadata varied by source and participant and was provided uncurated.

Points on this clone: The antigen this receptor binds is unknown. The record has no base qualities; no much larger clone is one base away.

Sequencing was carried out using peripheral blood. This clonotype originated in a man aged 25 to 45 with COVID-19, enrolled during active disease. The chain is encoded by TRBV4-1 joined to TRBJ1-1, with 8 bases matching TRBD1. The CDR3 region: CASSQRSDAGLQGARTEAFF. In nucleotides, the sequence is TGCGCCAGCAGCCAGAGATCGGATGCAGGGTTGCAGGGGGCGCGCACTGAAGCTTTCTTT.